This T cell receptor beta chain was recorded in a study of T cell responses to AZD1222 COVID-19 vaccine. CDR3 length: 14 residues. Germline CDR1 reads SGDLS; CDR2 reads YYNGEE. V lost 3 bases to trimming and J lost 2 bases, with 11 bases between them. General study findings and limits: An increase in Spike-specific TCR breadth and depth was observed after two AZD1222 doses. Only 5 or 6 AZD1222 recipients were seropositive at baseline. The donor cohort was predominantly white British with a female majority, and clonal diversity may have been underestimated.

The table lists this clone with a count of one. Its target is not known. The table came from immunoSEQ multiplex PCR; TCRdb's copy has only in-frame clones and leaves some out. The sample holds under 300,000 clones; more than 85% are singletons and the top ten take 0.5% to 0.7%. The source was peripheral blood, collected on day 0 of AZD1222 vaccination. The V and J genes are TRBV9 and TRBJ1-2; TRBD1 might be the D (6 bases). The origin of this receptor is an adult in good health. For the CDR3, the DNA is TGTGCCAGCAGCGCCGAACAGGGCAACTATGGCTACACCTTC. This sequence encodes CASSAEQGNYGYTF.